The clone carrying this T cell receptor (beta chain) was observed many times. Its antigen is not known. These data originate in a study of blood T cells in healthy people across ages. For the study at large: The capture of about one barcoded beta molecule per two T cells was achieved by template switching.

Whole-study findings and limits: Comparison with aged donors showed that long-lived donors had more naive CD4+ cells and higher diversity.

A second PCR of roughly 6 to 12 cycles used a sample-barcoded 5' primer and a J-beta primer mix. Researchers report that a template-switch adaptor with 12 random nucleotides tagged each cDNA molecule. From each sample, at least 2.5 million paired-end reads containing CDR3 were obtained. TCRdb ran MiXCR on the 5' RACE reads and lists one entry per CDR3 protein. The sample lists around 800,000 distinct CDR3 sequences; around two fifths were seen once. The receptor comes from a man aged 55-75 years in good health. Sequencing was performed on blood.

DNA for the CDR3: TGTGCCATCCGCCCGGCCGGGGGCGATGGCTACACCTTC. Its protein is CAIRPAGGDGYTF. This chain joins TRBV10-3 and TRBJ1-2; D may be TRBD1 (6 bases). This CDR3 has 13 residues. V dropped 8 bases and J dropped 6 bases, with 16 bases sitting between them. Looked up from germline, CDR1 is ENHRY and CDR2 is SYGVKD.